This T cell receptor beta chain comes out of a study of spatial heterogeneity in lung cancer. MiXCR was run by TCRdb on the 5' RACE reads, yielding one entry per CDR3 protein. The sample has about 85,000 distinct CDR3 sequences; about 20% are singletons. V lost 6 bases and J lost 5, with 13 bases in between. Germline CDR1 reads MNHEY; CDR2 reads SVGEGT. CDR3 size: 13 residues. Time point given: sample taken at primary tumor resection. The study sequenced unsorted whole RNA from tumor, nontumor lung or frozen PBMC. The chain has TRBV6-2 or TRBV6-3 and TRBJ1-2, with no clear D. Sequencing used PBMCs, obtained at surgery. This receptor was taken from a male donor with early-stage non-small cell lung cancer. The CDR3 nucleotides read TGTGCCAGCAGGGATCCGTCAGAGTATGGCTACACCTTC. Residues: CASRDPSEYGYTF.